A selection of T cell receptor beta chains follows, all from one sample in a study of control samples from healthy donors and cancer patients. The protocol was immunoSEQ multiplex PCR, while the TCRdb copy is restricted to in-frame clones and leaves out a portion. The table records 170,000 or so clones, about 90% of them present only once. Sequenced input: blood. The receptors originated from a woman aged 40 to 55 in good health. The CDR3 runs from the conserved cysteine through the conserved F or W. Each record gives: J gene, CDR3 length, V gene, D gene, CDR3 DNA, CDR3 protein. The D gene is left open where the match is weak.

TRBJ2-3	17	TRBV7-7	TRBD2	TGTGCCAGCAGCTTATGGTGTGAGACTAGCCTTACAGATACGCAGTATTTT	CASSLWCETSLTDTQYF
TRBJ1-2	15	TRBV4-1	TRBD1	TGCGCCAGCAGCCCCTTAAACAGGGGCGACTATGGCTACACCTTC	CASSPLNRGDYGYTF
TRBJ2-7	14	TRBV27	NA	TGTGCCAGCAGTCCCCGGGGTCTCCTCTACGAGCAGTACTTC	CASSPRGLLYEQYF
TRBJ2-3	15	TRBV9	NA	TGTGCCAGCAGCTCCACCGAGATTAGCACAGATACGCAGTATTTT	CASSSTEISTDTQYF
TRBJ1-2	13	TRBV7-6	NA	TGTGCCAGCAGCTTAGTCGCAGGGGATGGCTACACCTTC	CASSLVAGDGYTF
TRBJ1-6	14	TRBV11-2	NA	TGTGCCAGCAGCTTAGTGTCCCCGAATTCACCCCTCCACTTT	CASSLVSPNSPLHF
TRBJ2-7	13	TRBV10-3	NA	TGTGCCATCAGTGAGGGGGGGACCTACGAGCAGTACTTC	CAISEGGTYEQYF
TRBJ2-2	13	TRBV12-3/TRBV12-4	NA	TGTGCCAGCAGGTATACAGGGCCCGGGGAGCTGTTTTTT	CASRYTGPGELFF
TRBJ1-4	14	TRBV4-1	NA	TGCGCCAGCAGGCTAACCGGGCCGAATGAAAAACTGTTTTTT	CASRLTGPNEKLFF
TRBJ1-2	12	TRBV10-2	NA	TGCGCCAGCAGTGACACAGCTAATGGCTACACCTTC	CASSDTANGYTF
TRBJ2-3	16	TRBV5-5	NA	TGTGCCAGCAGCCCCACGGCCCCCACGCTGCCAGATACGCAGTATTTT	CASSPTAPTLPDTQYF
TRBJ2-5	15	TRBV15	TRBD1	TGTGCCACCAGCCTAGGGGACAGAGAAGAGGAGACCCAGTACTTC	CATSLGDREEETQYF
TRBJ2-2	12	TRBV5-4	NA	TGTGCCAGCAGCTACTACGCCGGGGAGCTGTTTTTT	CASSYYAGELFF
TRBJ2-7	13	TRBV15	NA	TGTGCCACCAGCAAAGGGGCGCCCAACGAGCAGTACTTC	CATSKGAPNEQYF
TRBJ1-2	14	TRBV25-1	NA	TGTGCCAGCAGACCCGGAGCGGGGGCTTGGGGCTACACCTTC	CASRPGAGAWGYTF
TRBJ1-5	14	TRBV19	NA	TGTGCCAGTAGTTCGACAGCTAGCAATCAGCCCCAGCATTTT	CASSSTASNQPQHF
TRBJ1-5	15	TRBV5-6	NA	TGTGCCAGCAGCTTGGGGGAGTTGAGCAATCAGCCCCAGCATTTT	CASSLGELSNQPQHF
TRBJ2-2	13	TRBV25-1	NA	TGTGCCAGCAGTAGGCTAAACACCGGGGAGCTGTTTTTT	CASSRLNTGELFF
TRBJ2-3	15	TRBV5-1	TRBD2	TGCGCCAGCAGCTTGGAGCTAGCGGGGACAGATACGCAGTATTTT	CASSLELAGTDTQYF
TRBJ1-3	15	TRBV19	NA	TGTGCCAGTAGCCCCGACAGTTCCTCTGGAAACACCATATATTTT	CASSPDSSSGNTIYF